Listed here are 29 T cell receptor beta chains from one sample, sequenced in a study of control samples from healthy donors and cancer patients. This table comes from immunoSEQ multiplex PCR, and its TCRdb copy is limited to in-frame clones, with some not included. Of approximately 70,000 clones listed, 75% to 85% are singletons. The sample taken for sequencing was blood. The receptors were gathered from a man aged 55 to 70 in good health.

This sequence joins TRBV19 and TRBJ2-3, with a weak D call TRBD1 (6 bases). Trimming took 5 bases from V and 1 from J, leaving 13 bases between them. Germline CDR1 LNHDA, CDR2 SQIVND (reference sequence). The CDR3 covers 15 residues. CDR3 bases: TGTGCCAGTAGTGACACCAGGGGAGGCACAGATACGCAGTATTTT. This translates into CASSDTRGGTDTQYF. The whole variable domain, filled in from reference TRBV19 and TRBJ2-3, reads DGGITQSPKYLFRKEGQNVTLSCEQNLNHDAMYWYRQDPGQGLRLIYYSQIVNDFQKGDIAEGYSVSREKKESFPLTVTSAQKNPTAFYLCASSDTRGGTDTQYFGPGTRLTVL.

This clone was counted once. The rearrangement uses TRBV7-2 and TRBJ2-1; D is perhaps TRBD2 (6 bases). V shed 0 bases and J shed 5 bases, with 8 bases lying between them. From germline, CDR1 is SGHTA and CDR2 FQGNSA. The CDR3 is made up of 14 amino acids. CDR3 DNA: TGTGCCAGCAGCTTAGCTAGCGGAAACAATGAGCAGTTCTTC. This encodes CASSLASGNNEQFF.

The CDR3 sequence is CASSDSGRIYEQYF. Written as DNA, the CDR3 is TGTGCCAGCAGTGATAGCGGGAGGATCTACGAGCAGTACTTC. The chain joins TRBV6-1 to TRBJ2-7, with 10 positions matching TRBD2. CDR1 MNHNS and CDR2 SASEGT come from the germline V gene. Trimming removed 3 bases from V and 3 bases from J; junction bases left unmatched: 2. The CDR3 contains 14 residues.

The V and J genes are TRBV7-2 and TRBJ1-1, with D perhaps matching TRBD1 (6 bases). Germline-derived CDR1 and CDR2 are SGHTA and FQGNSA. This CDR3 has 13 residues. The V and J ends lost 2 bases and 9 bases respectively, with 13 bases between them. CDR3 in DNA: TGTGCCAGCAGCTTAAACAGGGCGGTAAAAGCTTTCTTT. Protein product: CASSLNRAVKAFF.

This chain's CDR3 is CASSLGGRGSDTQYF. In DNA form, the CDR3 reads TGTGCCAGCAGCTTGGGGGGCAGGGGGTCAGATACGCAGTATTTT. J is TRBJ2-3 and V is TRBV5-5, with TRBD1 matching 7 bases. Germline V gene sequence: CDR1 SGHKS, CDR2 YYEKEE (reference sequence). This CDR3 spans 15 amino acids. With 0 bases clipped from V and 4 bases from J, the junction kept 5 bases outside the gene matches.

CDR3 residues: CASSLAHDNEQFF. The CDR3 DNA reads TGTGCCAGCAGCTTAGCTCATGACAATGAGCAGTTCTTC. The chain combines TRBV7-7 with TRBJ2-1, with D uncertain. V lost 0 bases to trimming and J lost 5 bases, with 5 bases between them. Germline CDR1 reads SSHAT; CDR2 reads FNYEAQ (reference sequence). There are 13 residues in the CDR3.

The CDR3 DNA follows: TGTGCCACCAGTGATCGGGACAGCCCGGTGTATACTGACCCCGAGCAGTACTTC. It codes for CATSDRDSPVYTDPEQYF. The chain is built from TRBV24-1 and TRBJ2-7; TRBD1 agrees at 7 bases. J gave up 6 bases and V 3 bases, and 19 bases lay outside the gene matches. The CDR3 totals 18 residues. Germline CDR1 is KGHDR and CDR2 is SFDVKD.

This clone is medium-sized by share. V gene TRBV19 combines with J gene TRBJ2-5; 9 bases fit TRBD1. This CDR3 is built from 15 residues. Unmatched junction bases numbered 11, after V lost 6 bases and J lost 6 bases. CDR1 is LNHDA, CDR2 SQIVND, per germline (reference sequence). Here the CDR3 DNA reads TGTGCCAGTAGGGCGGGGACAGGGCCACAAAAGACCCAGTACTTC. Amino acid sequence: CASRAGTGPQKTQYF.

The V and J genes are TRBV7-9 and TRBJ1-1, with 7 bases aligning to TRBD1. CDR1 SEHNR and CDR2 FQNEAQ come from the germline V gene (reference sequence). This CDR3 spans 15 amino acids. The V gene end was trimmed by 2 bases and the J gene end by 3 bases; junction bases not matched to a gene: 6. CDR3 sequence (DNA): TGTGCCAGCAGCTTAATGGCCCAGGGGGACACTGAAGCTTTCTTT. This codes for CASSLMAQGDTEAFF.

The chain is built from TRBV7-9 and TRBJ1-2; 7 bases match TRBD1. The germline V gene encodes CDR1 SEHNR and CDR2 FQNEAQ (reference sequence). The CDR3 totals 15 residues. Trimming cost V 2 bases and J 4 bases; bases outside gene matches: 7. The CDR3 spells CASSLIGTAAYGYTF. In DNA form, the CDR3 reads TGTGCCAGCAGCTTAATCGGGACAGCCGCCTATGGCTACACCTTC.

The V gene is TRBV6-2 or TRBV6-3, the J gene TRBJ1-1, with D possibly matching TRBD1 (5 bases). The germline V gene encodes CDR1 MNHEY and CDR2 SVGEGT. V was shortened by 2 bases and J by 3 bases, with 7 bases between the two germline ends. The CDR3 length is 13 residues. The CDR3 loop is CASSYDRDTEAFF. The CDR3 DNA reads TGTGCCAGCAGTTACGACAGAGACACTGAAGCTTTCTTT.

The rearrangement joins TRBV9 to TRBJ2-5; D not certain. CDR1 and CDR2 (germline): SGDLS, YYNGEE. The CDR3 spans 14 residues. With 0 bases removed from V and 1 base from J, the gap between germline ends came to 7 bases. The CDR3 is CASSVDGTQETQYF. The CDR3 DNA sequence: TGTGCCAGCAGCGTAGATGGAACCCAAGAGACCCAGTACTTC.

This clone came up once. This chain uses TRBV29-1 with TRBJ1-5, with unresolved D. This CDR3 comprises 12 residues. From germline, CDR1 is SQVTM and CDR2 ANQGSEA. The V gene lost 4 bases and the J gene lost 5 bases, with 9 bases spanning the gap. CDR3 protein: CSVGSRDQPQHF. The DNA for the CDR3 is TGCAGCGTTGGGTCTAGGGATCAGCCCCAGCATTTT.

This rearrangement joins TRBV30 to TRBJ1-2; the D is unclear. In germline, CDR1 is GTSNPN, CDR2 SVGIG (reference sequence). This CDR3 is built from 13 residues. V was cut by 2 bases and J by 8 bases, with 15 bases left in between. The CDR3 here is CAWSPGGLSGYTF. CDR3 in DNA: TGTGCCTGGAGTCCCGGAGGGTTGTCGGGCTACACCTTC.

J is TRBJ1-1 and V is TRBV2; perhaps TRBD1 as D (6 bases). In germline, CDR1 is SNHLY, CDR2 FYNNEI. V lost 1 base, J lost 11 bases, and 8 bases lay in between. This CDR3 spans 11 amino acids. The CDR3 sequence is CASSEGRGAFF. CDR3 in DNA: TGTGCCAGCAGTGAAGGCAGGGGCGCTTTCTTT. The whole variable domain, filled in from reference TRBV2 and TRBJ1-1, reads EPEVTQTPSHQVTQMGQEVILRCVPISNHLYFYWYRQILGQKVEFLVSFYNNEISEKSEIFDDQFSVERPDGSNFTLKIRSTKLEDSAMYFCASSEGRGAFFGQGTRLTVV.

This chain uses TRBV4-1 with TRBJ1-4, with a tentative D call TRBD1 (5 bases). The CDR3 spans 14 residues. The germline V and J ends were trimmed by 7 bases and 6 bases, with 15 bases remaining between them. CDR1 MGHRA and CDR2 YSYEKL come from the germline V gene. This chain's CDR3 is CASKKAGTDEKLFF. The CDR3 DNA follows: TGCGCCAGCAAAAAAGCGGGGACCGATGAAAAACTGTTTTTT.

V is TRBV5-1 and J is TRBJ1-2, with TRBD1 identical over 11 bases. The CDR3 is 16 amino acids. Trimming removed 5 bases from V and 2 bases from J; junction bases left unmatched: 8. Germline CDR1 and CDR2: SGHRS and YFSETQ. The CDR3 loop is CASRGLGQGANYGYTF. The CDR3 DNA reads as TGCGCCAGCAGAGGACTCGGACAGGGGGCGAACTATGGCTACACCTTC.

A note on this clone: A read error may account for a junction end that differs from germline. V is TRBV10-3 and J is TRBJ2-1; D might be TRBD1 (5 bases). The CDR3 spans 16 residues. Germline V CDR1 and CDR2: ENHRY, SYGVKD. DNA for the CDR3: TGTGCCATCAGTGCCCAGGGCCGATCCTCCCACAATGAGCAGTTCTTC. It codes for CAISAQGRSSHNEQFF.

This clone showed up just once. The chain links TRBV28 to TRBJ1-2; D remains unclear. Per the germline V gene, CDR1 is MDHEN and CDR2 is SYDVKM. CDR3 length: 15 residues. V was pared by 4 bases and J by 4 bases, with 16 bases between. The CDR3 reads CASSSGGITGYGYTF. CDR3 DNA sequence: TGTGCCAGCAGTTCCGGAGGGATAACGGGCTATGGCTACACCTTC.

V and J are TRBV6-1 and TRBJ1-5; D ambiguous. This CDR3 is 16 amino acids long. The ends were cut back, 2 bases at V and 7 bases at J, with 18 bases in the middle. The V gene's germline CDR1 is MNHNS and CDR2 SASEGT. The chain's CDR3 is CASSEPFGEREQPQHF. CDR3 in DNA: TGTGCCAGCAGTGAACCTTTCGGGGAGAGGGAACAGCCCCAGCATTTT.

This clone was recorded a few times. The chain recombines TRBV25-1 with TRBJ1-2; weak D call: TRBD1 (5 bases). Trimming stripped 4 bases from V and 11 bases from J, with 11 bases between. The CDR3 extends over 11 amino acids. The germline gives CDR1 MGHDK, CDR2 SYGVNS. As DNA, the CDR3 is TGTGCCAGCAGTGGAATTGGGGGGTACACCTTC. Translation: CASSGIGGYTF.

The chain links TRBV5-5 to TRBJ2-1, with 10 nucleotides matching TRBD2. The ends lost 0 bases at V and 8 bases at J; junction bases unmatched: 11. This CDR3 has 17 amino acids. Germline CDR1 SGHKS, CDR2 YYEKEE (reference sequence). CDR3 protein: CASSLVGRLAGADEQFF. The CDR3 DNA reads as TGTGCCAGCAGCTTGGTGGGTCGGCTAGCGGGAGCGGATGAGCAGTTCTTC.

The rearrangement joins TRBV11-2 to TRBJ2-5; 11 nucleotides line up with TRBD2. V dropped 5 bases and J dropped 5; count of bases not matched to a gene: 1. Germline CDR1 and CDR2: SGHAT and FQNNGV. This CDR3 comprises 13 residues. The CDR3 spells CASSPSGRETQYF. The CDR3 DNA sequence: TGTGCCAGCAGCCCTAGCGGGAGGGAGACCCAGTACTTC.

This clone was observed a single time. The rearrangement joins TRBV1 to TRBJ2-1. TRBV1 is labeled a pseudogene. The CDR3 totals 14 residues. For the CDR3, the DNA is TGCACCAGCAGCGGGACGGACGGAGACAATGAGCAGTTCTTC. Encoded protein: CTSSGTDGDNEQFF.

CDR3 bases: TGTGCCAGTAGTATAGGCCCCGGGACTAGCGCGAATGAGCAGTTCTTC. Encoded protein: CASSIGPGTSANEQFF. V usage is TRBV19 and J usage is TRBJ2-1; 10 bases match TRBD2. The length of the CDR3 is 16 residues. Germline CDR1 LNHDA, CDR2 SQIVND (reference sequence). J lost 7 bases, V lost 1 base, and 7 bases had no gene match.

This chain uses TRBV7-3 with TRBJ2-5; possibly TRBD2 for D (6 bases). Between the trimmed V and J ends, which lost 5 bases and 0 bases, there was a span of 13 bases. Germline assignment: CDR1 SGHTA and CDR2 FQGTGA. The CDR3 spans 15 residues. The CDR3 reads CASSPGGPNQETQYF. CDR3 nucleotide sequence: TGTGCCAGCAGCCCCGGGGGACCTAACCAAGAGACCCAGTACTTC.

This clone appeared once. The chain links TRBV19 to TRBJ2-7; 12 nucleotides match TRBD2. From germline, CDR1 is LNHDA and CDR2 SQIVND (reference sequence). V gave up 5 bases and J gave up 2 bases; unmatched junction bases: 7. There are 16 residues in the CDR3. CDR3 sequence (DNA): TGTGCCAGTAGTGTCCTAGCGGGAGGGTCTACCTACGAGCAGTACTTC. Its translation is CASSVLAGGSTYEQYF.

The chain employs TRBV12-1 and TRBJ2-5. TRBV12-1 counts as a pseudogene. The CDR3 has 11 amino acids. CDR3 loop: CASSAQETQYF. The CDR3 DNA reads as TGTGCCAGCAGCGCCCAAGAGACCCAGTACTTC.

Turning to this clone: The sample contains more than one DNA sequence encoding this CDR3. The chain uses TRBV5-1 and TRBJ2-5; 15 bases agree with TRBD2. This CDR3 comprises 15 residues. Unmatched junction bases numbered 2, after V lost 4 bases and J lost 4 bases. The germline gives CDR1 SGHRS, CDR2 YFSETQ. CDR3: CASSPGLAGGETQYF. For the CDR3, the DNA is TGCGCCAGCAGCCCGGGACTAGCGGGAGGAGAGACCCAGTACTTC.